This record covers a single T cell receptor (beta chain). Using immunoSEQ multiplex PCR, the repertoire was profiled, and TCRdb retains in-frame clones only, with some absent. This sample has hundreds of thousands of clones; more than 70% occur once, and the top ten carry about 0.0094%. Between the trimmed V and J ends, which lost 3 bases and 4 bases, there was a span of 15 bases. Per germline, CDR1 LGHNA and CDR2 YSLEER. There are 15 residues in the CDR3. These data originate in a study of shared T cell receptors in the human thymus. The sample also formed part of further work on human thymus T cells.

Specimen: thymocytes. The chain has TRBV4-3 and TRBJ1-1; D unclear. This receptor was taken from a boy younger than two with a congenital heart defect. Here the CDR3 DNA reads TGCGCCAGCAGCCATTCGGCAGGTCTGGGCACTGAAGCTTTCTTT. Translation: CASSHSAGLGTEAFF.